A single sample is the source of the 17 T cell receptor beta chains below, sequenced in a study of cytotoxic CD8 clonotypes in ibrutinib-treated CLL. Measured with immunoSEQ multiplex PCR; TCRdb has only the in-frame clones, and not every one. The sample has 60,000 to 65,000 clones, around 60% seen once; the top ten hold roughly 14%. The sequenced sample was PBMCs, obtained after 12 months of ibrutinib treatment. All receptors derive from a human donor with chronic lymphocytic leukemia.

The chain has TRBV11-3 and TRBJ2-3; D remains ambiguous. Germline loops: CDR1 SGHNT, CDR2 YENEEA. The length of the CDR3 is 14 residues. Trimming took off 5 bases at V and 2 bases at J, with 11 bases between the two ends. The CDR3: CASSTRANTDTQYF. As DNA, the CDR3 is TGTGCCAGCAGCACAAGGGCTAACACAGATACGCAGTATTTT. Full variable domain (missing parts from reference TRBV11-3 and TRBJ2-3): EAGVVQSPRYKIIEKKQPVAFWCNPISGHNTLYWYLQNLGQGPELLIRYENEEAVDDSQLPKDRFSAERLKGVDSTLKIQPAELGDSAVYLCASSTRANTDTQYFGPGTRLTVL.

This clone is large. V gene TRBV21-1 combines with J gene TRBJ2-3; TRBD2, the D gene given by the table, was not confirmed from the DNA. TRBV21-1 is shown as a pseudogene. CDR3 length equals 18 residues. The CDR3 protein is CASSIDNQSPPSTDTQYF. CDR3 DNA sequence: TGTGCCAGCAGCATCGATAACCAAAGCCCCCCTAGCACAGATACGCAGTATTTT.

The V call is TRBV5-6, the J call TRBJ1-5; D remains unclear. The germline CDR1 and CDR2 sequences are SGHDT and YYEEEE. This CDR3 spans 14 amino acids. The ends were cut back, 1 base at V and 0 bases at J, with 5 bases in the middle. The CDR3 sequence is CASSLRISNQPQHF. The CDR3 coding sequence is TGTGCCAGCAGCTTGCGGATTAGCAATCAGCCCCAGCATTTT.

The chain links TRBV6-5 to TRBJ2-2; unclear D gene. CDR1 MNHEY and CDR2 SVGAGI come from the germline V gene. Trimming pared 6 bases from V and 4 bases from J, leaving 9 bases between. The CDR3 consists of 13 residues. The CDR3 reads CASRARATGELFF. In DNA form, the CDR3 reads TGTGCCAGCAGGGCAAGGGCCACCGGGGAGCTGTTTTTT.

The rearrangement uses TRBV18 and TRBJ1-3; the D gene is possibly TRBD1 (6 bases). The CDR3 is 17 amino acids. V dropped 6 bases and J dropped 0 bases, with 18 bases sitting between them. CDR1 and CDR2 from the germline V gene are KGHSH and LQKENI. The CDR3 reads CASSSRDTYYSGNTIYF. The CDR3 DNA reads as TGTGCCAGCTCGTCGAGGGACACTTACTACTCTGGAAACACCATATATTTT. The variable domain in full, with the rest retrieved from reference TRBV18 and TRBJ1-3, is NAGVMQNPRHLVRRRGQEARLRCSPMKGHSHVYWYRQLPEEGLKFMVYLQKENIIDESGMPKERFSAEFPKEGPSILRIQQVVRGDSAAYFCASSSRDTYYSGNTIYFGEGSWLTVV.

The genes are TRBV6-6 and TRBJ1-1; D gene ambiguous. Between the trimmed V and J ends, which lost 5 bases and 3 bases, there was a span of 13 bases. The CDR3 spans 14 residues. Germline-derived CDR1 and CDR2 are MNHNY and SVGAGI (reference sequence). The CDR3 DNA reads TGTGCCAGCAGTCCGACGGCCGGGGACACTGAAGCTTTCTTT. Protein sequence: CASSPTAGDTEAFF.

The chain employs TRBV7-9 and TRBJ2-1; D is possibly TRBD1 or TRBD2 (5 bases each). V was cut by 5 bases and J by 3 bases, with 14 bases left in between. The germline V gene has CDR1 SEHNR and CDR2 FQNEAQ (reference sequence). The CDR3 length is 15 residues. The CDR3 protein is CASSKGETVYNEQFF. Written as DNA, the CDR3 is TGTGCCAGCAGCAAAGGGGAGACTGTCTACAATGAGCAGTTCTTC.

By share, this clone ranks as medium-sized (0.01 to 0.1%). The V and J genes are TRBV5-4 and TRBJ2-7; 7 bases are a match to TRBD1. Germline lookup yields CDR1 SGHNT and CDR2 YYREEE (reference sequence). The CDR3 is 13 amino acids. The V and J ends lost 3 bases and 1 base, in that order; junction bases with no gene match: 1. The CDR3 DNA sequence: TGTGCCAGCAGCTGGGACAGATCCTACGAGCAGTACTTC. It translates to CASSWDRSYEQYF.

A remark on this clone: Other DNA sequences in this sample translate to the same CDR3. The chain recombines TRBV7-9 with TRBJ1-1; D is ambiguous. CDR3 length: 13 amino acids. V was shortened by 1 base and J by 1 base, with 4 bases between the two germline ends. From germline, CDR1 is SEHNR and CDR2 FQNEAQ (reference sequence). The CDR3 DNA follows: TGTGCCAGCAGCTTAGAGGGGAACACTGAAGCTTTCTTT. Protein product: CASSLEGNTEAFF.

This clone has a single count. V gene TRBV14 combines with J gene TRBJ2-7, with D perhaps TRBD1 (6 bases). Trimming removed 7 bases from V and 3 bases from J, with 16 bases in between. The CDR3 has 14 amino acids. Germline lookup yields CDR1 SGHDN and CDR2 FVKESK. The CDR3 region is CASNLKTGNYEQYV. CDR3 bases: TGTGCCAGCAACCTAAAAACAGGGAACTACGAGCAGTACGTC.

V usage is TRBV2 and J usage is TRBJ1-5, with D possibly TRBD1 on 6 matching bases. Deletions cut 6 bases from V and 4 bases from J, with 13 bases between. The CDR3 is 14 residues long. Looked up from germline, CDR1 is SNHLY and CDR2 is FYNNEI. For the CDR3, the DNA is TGTGCCAGCAGGCTACAGGGCGCAAATCAGCCCCAGCATTTT. Translating gives CASRLQGANQPQHF.

This CDR3 reads CASSSNNEQFF. CDR3 DNA sequence: TGTGCCAGCAGCTCTAACAATGAGCAGTTCTTC. The chain uses TRBV11-3 and TRBJ2-1; D gene ambiguous. The CDR3 has 11 amino acids. Trimming pared 4 bases from V and 5 bases from J, leaving 3 bases between. Germline V gene sequence: CDR1 SGHNT, CDR2 YENEEA. The full variable domain, completed using reference TRBV11-3 and TRBJ2-1, is EAGVVQSPRYKIIEKKQPVAFWCNPISGHNTLYWYLQNLGQGPELLIRYENEEAVDDSQLPKDRFSAERLKGVDSTLKIQPAELGDSAVYLCASSSNNEQFFGPGTRLTVL.

This chain uses TRBV5-1 with TRBJ2-1; unclear D gene. Germline V gene data show CDR1 as SGHRS and CDR2 as YFSETQ. CDR3 length: 15 residues. V was pared by 0 bases and J by 5 bases, with 12 bases between. CDR3 amino acids: CASSLGSRPDNEQFF. The CDR3 DNA sequence: TGCGCCAGCAGCTTGGGATCACGACCCGACAATGAGCAGTTCTTC.

The chain recombines TRBV18 with TRBJ2-1; no reliable D call. Trimming removed 2 bases at V and 8 bases at J, with 7 bases between. CDR3 length: 12 residues. CDR1 KGHSH and CDR2 LQKENI come from the germline V gene. CDR3 region: CASSPGVDEQFF. CDR3 coding DNA: TGTGCCAGCTCACCAGGGGTGGATGAGCAGTTCTTC.

This rearrangement joins TRBV6-5 to TRBJ2-2, with a tentative D call TRBD1 (6 bases). The V end was cut by 0 bases, the J end by 7 bases, with 9 bases between. Per germline, CDR1 MNHEY and CDR2 SVGAGI. CDR3 length: 14 residues. The CDR3 protein is CASSYSRGGGELFF. In DNA, the CDR3 is TGTGCCAGCAGTTACTCCAGGGGTGGCGGGGAGCTGTTTTTT.

The chain has TRBV4-1 and TRBJ2-2; D unresolved. V lost 2 bases to trimming and J lost 7 bases, with 17 bases between them. CDR3 length: 16 amino acids. Germline CDR1 MGHRA, CDR2 YSYEKL. The CDR3 bases are TGCGCCAGCAGCCAATATGCAGATGCCCGTGACGGGGAGCTGTTTTTT. Residues: CASSQYADARDGELFF.

V is TRBV6-6 and J is TRBJ1-5; 7 nucleotides match TRBD1. Germline CDR1 and CDR2: MNHNY and SVGAGI (reference sequence). Trimming took 2 bases from V and 5 from J; bases not matched to a gene: 6. This CDR3 contains 15 residues. CDR3 sequence reads: CASSYPDRVHQPQHF. CDR3 DNA: TGTGCCAGCAGTTACCCAGACAGGGTTCATCAGCCCCAGCATTTT.